This is a list of T cell receptor beta chains from one sample in a study of liver allograft versus peripheral blood T cells. TCRdb re-called the reads through MiXCR, storing one row per CDR3 protein. This repertoire shows several thousand distinct CDR3 sequences, 15% found once; its top ten account for roughly 2.9%. These receptors came from a human patient who had a liver transplant. T cells may partly derive from the graft donor. Both conserved end residues are part of each CDR3. A D gene is named only where the DNA matches it firmly. Clone size is shown for a subset of rows, as once, few, many or a class of expanded clone.

TRBD1 TRBJ1-6 TRBV19 medium-sized CASSTRSGGNSPLHF TGTGCCAGTAGTACCCGGTCAGGGGGAAATTCACCCCTCCACTTT
- TRBJ2-2 TRBV7-9 - CASSPAPNRARDAGELFF TGTGCCAGCAGCCCCGCTCCCAACAGGGCGAGGGATGCCGGGGAGCTGTTTTTT
TRBD1 TRBJ1-2 TRBV14 many CASSVQGVFGYTF TGTGCCAGCAGCGTACAGGGGGTATTTGGCTACACCTTC
- TRBJ2-7 TRBV6-2/TRBV6-3 medium-sized CASTMGTEQYF TGTGCCAGCACCATGGGGACTGAGCAGTACTTC
- TRBJ1-3 TRBV28 - CASLWGSGNTIYF TGTGCCAGCCTCTGGGGCTCTGGAAACACCATATATTTT
- TRBJ2-3 TRBV19 medium-sized CASRGRSTADTQYF TGTGCCAGTAGGGGCAGGTCTACGGCAGATACGCAGTATTTT
- TRBJ1-5 TRBV12-3/TRBV12-4 medium-sized CASSLRDGWGQPQHF TGTGCCAGCAGTTTACGGGACGGTTGGGGTCAGCCCCAGCATTTT
- TRBJ2-1 TRBV6-5 medium-sized CASSYGINNEQFF TGTGCCAGCAGTTACGGCATTAACAATGAGCAGTTCTTC
- TRBJ2-5 TRBV20-1 - CSASWRETQYF TGCAGTGCTAGTTGGAGGGAGACCCAGTACTTC
- TRBJ1-4 TRBV28 medium-sized CASSLGGRQSNEKLFF TGTGCCAGCAGTTTAGGGGGCAGACAGTCTAATGAAAAACTGTTTTTT
- TRBJ2-3 TRBV27 few CASSHDSTDTQYF TGTGCCAGCAGTCACGACTCAACAGATACGCAGTATTTT